This T cell receptor (beta chain) stems from a study of technical replicates of blood from a few donors. The CDR3 is 19 residues long. The ends lost 2 bases at V and 5 bases at J; junction bases unmatched: 19. Germline assignment: CDR1 SGHVS and CDR2 FQNEAQ. Repertoires were generated with immunoSEQ multiplex PCR, while TCRdb's copy carries only in-frame clones and drops some. This table holds 75,000 to 95,000 clones, around 94% found once. The chain combines TRBV7-8 with TRBJ2-7; 9 bases align to TRBD2. Sequenced material: T cells isolated from PBMCs. The receptor comes from a human donor in good health. The CDR3 nucleotides are TGTGCCAGCAGCTTAAGGCGGGGGGGTAGCGGGGGTTCCAGGGACGAGCAGTACTTC. It is translated as CASSLRRGGSGGSRDEQYF.